A single sample is the source of the 28 T cell receptor beta chains below, sequenced in a study of identical twins. TCRdb re-called the 5' RACE reads with MiXCR, one entry per CDR3 protein. The data hold some 690,000 distinct CDR3 sequences, with 20% to 25% observed a single time. These same records also appear under a second study, on T cells expressing NK-cell markers.

The sample comprised PBMCs. The receptors were gathered from a woman under 30 in good health.

This clonotype was observed a handful of times. CDR3 in DNA: TGTGCCAGCACCGAACTAGTATACACAGATACGCAGTATTTT. This encodes CASTELVYTDTQYF. This chain connects TRBV12-3 or TRBV12-4 to TRBJ2-3, with D tentatively TRBD2 (5 bases). V was cut by 7 bases and J by 2 bases, with 13 bases left in between. The CDR3 totals 14 residues.

The V gene is TRBV7-6, the J gene TRBJ2-7, with D perhaps matching TRBD2 (5 bases). CDR3 size: 17 residues. Germline-derived CDR1 and CDR2 are SGHVS and FNYEAQ. Trimming removed 5 bases at V and 0 bases at J, with 20 bases between. Here the CDR3 reads CASSPPLEVDSSYEQYF. As DNA, the CDR3 is TGTGCCAGCAGCCCCCCCTTGGAGGTTGATAGCTCCTACGAGCAGTACTTC.

The DNA of the CDR3 is TGCGCCAGCAGCCAAGTTAAGGACAGCGCACAATTATCCTACAATGAGCAGTTCTTC. It translates to CASSQVKDSAQLSYNEQFF. The genes are TRBV4-3 and TRBJ2-1; perhaps TRBD1 as D (6 bases). Germline V lookup: CDR1 LGHNA, CDR2 YSLEER. V lost 1 base and J lost 1, with 20 bases in between. This CDR3 comprises 19 residues.

This clonotype was counted many times. The gene calls are TRBV20-1 and TRBJ2-1, with 13 bases lining up with TRBD2. Germline V CDR1 and CDR2: DFQATT, SNEGSKA (reference sequence). The V segment lost 0 bases and the J segment 12 bases; nucleotides outside the gene matches: 8. This CDR3 has 15 residues. The CDR3 nucleotides read TGCAGTGCTAGAGAGGTGACTAGCGGGGGGCCTCCGCAGTTCTTC. As protein: CSAREVTSGGPPQFF.

The chain carries TRBV7-6 and TRBJ1-4; no clear D. The germline V and J ends were trimmed by 5 bases and 8 bases, with 9 bases remaining between them. The CDR3 spans 12 residues. Germline V gives CDR1 SGHVS, CDR2 FNYEAQ. The CDR3 is CASSQADEKLFF. The CDR3 DNA reads as TGTGCCAGCAGCCAAGCCGACGAAAAACTGTTTTTT. Combining the CDR3 with reference TRBV7-6 and TRBJ1-4 gives the whole variable domain GAGVSQSPRYKVTKRGQDVALRCDPISGHVSLYWYRQALGQGPEFLTYFNYEAQQDKSGLPNDRFSAERPEGSISTLTIQRTEQRDSAMYRCASSQADEKLFFGSGTQLSVL.

CDR3 residues: CASSSPLTGETQYF. As DNA, the CDR3 is TGTGCCAGCAGTTCCCCCCTCACCGGAGAGACCCAGTACTTC. The V and J genes are TRBV6-5 and TRBJ2-5; D gene unclear. The length of the CDR3 is 14 residues. Trimming stripped 4 bases from V and 4 bases from J, with 13 bases between. Germline loops: CDR1 MNHEY, CDR2 SVGAGI.

This clonotype was detected only a few times. The chain has TRBV18 and TRBJ2-5; perhaps TRBD1 as D (6 bases). The V end was cut by 1 base, the J end by 1 base, with 7 bases between. Germline loops: CDR1 KGHSH, CDR2 LQKENI. The CDR3 has 14 amino acids. CDR3 bases: TGTGCCAGCTCACCACAGGGGGTCCAAGAGACCCAGTACTTC. It yields the protein CASSPQGVQETQYF. The full variable domain, completed using reference TRBV18 and TRBJ2-5, is NAGVMQNPRHLVRRRGQEARLRCSPMKGHSHVYWYRQLPEEGLKFMVYLQKENIIDESGMPKERFSAEFPKEGPSILRIQQVVRGDSAAYFCASSPQGVQETQYFGPGTRLLVL.

In this sample, this clonotype turned up a few times. The chain has TRBV20-1 and TRBJ2-6; 7 bases map to TRBD1. Germline V gives CDR1 DFQATT, CDR2 SNEGSKA (reference sequence). CDR3 length: 16 amino acids. The trim removed 1 base at V and 1 base at J, leaving 4 bases unmatched. CDR3 DNA: TGCAGTGCTAGAGCGAACAGGGGTTCTGGGGCCAACGTCCTGACTTTC. Translated: CSARANRGSGANVLTF.

V and J are TRBV7-8 and TRBJ2-3, with 11 bases fitting TRBD2. The CDR3 has 18 residues. V gave up 1 base and J gave up 1 base; unmatched junction bases: 7. The V gene's germline CDR1 is SGHVS and CDR2 FQNEAQ. CDR3 amino acids: CASSLVASGGPGTDTQYF. As DNA, the CDR3 is TGTGCCAGCAGCTTAGTGGCTAGCGGGGGGCCTGGCACAGATACGCAGTATTTT.

A few counts support this clonotype. This rearrangement joins TRBV20-1 to TRBJ1-5; D is ambiguous. The ends were cut back, 5 bases at V and 0 bases at J, with 8 bases in the middle. CDR1 is DFQATT, CDR2 SNEGSKA, per germline (reference sequence). The CDR3 extends over 13 amino acids. CDR3 DNA sequence: TGCAGTGCTCCACAGAATAGCAATCAGCCCCAGCATTTT. Its translation: CSAPQNSNQPQHF.

The chain uses TRBV5-1 and TRBJ2-1, with D uncertain. V was shortened by 4 bases and J by 6 bases, with 14 bases between the two germline ends. The CDR3 length is 14 residues. Germline CDR1 reads SGHRS; CDR2 reads YFSETQ. The CDR3 loop reads CASSPGPGRNEQFF. CDR3 in DNA: TGCGCCAGCAGCCCTGGCCCAGGTCGCAATGAGCAGTTCTTC.

This chain uses TRBV10-3 with TRBJ2-4; maybe TRBD1 (6 bases). The CDR3 loop spans 16 amino acids. The V gene lost 10 bases and the J gene lost 1 base, with 20 bases spanning the gap. Germline CDR1 and CDR2: ENHRY and SYGVKD. The CDR3, as DNA: TGTGCCACCGGAGACTGGTCAGGGGTGGCCAAAAACATTCAGTACTTC. It yields the protein CATGDWSGVAKNIQYF.

J is TRBJ1-2 and V is TRBV11-2, with D tentatively TRBD1 (5 bases). This CDR3 has 17 amino acids. CDR1 and CDR2 (germline): SGHAT, FQNNGV. Trimming removed 0 bases from V and 8 bases from J, with 22 bases in between. CDR3 protein: CASSLEVGTAGLGGYTF. CDR3 coding DNA: TGTGCCAGCAGCTTAGAGGTCGGGACGGCGGGGCTCGGGGGCTACACCTTC. Full variable domain (remainder filled in from reference TRBV11-2 and TRBJ1-2): EAGVAQSPRYKIIEKRQSVAFWCNPISGHATLYWYQQILGQGPKLLIQFQNNGVVDDSQLPKDRFSAERLKGVDSTLKIQPAKLEDSAVYLCASSLEVGTAGLGGYTFGSGTRLTVV.

The CDR3 sequence is CASSYTSGKSGELFF. CDR3 in DNA: TGTGCCAGCAGTTATACCAGCGGGAAGTCCGGGGAGCTGTTTTTT. The gene calls are TRBV6-5 and TRBJ2-2; 7 positions match TRBD2. From germline, CDR1 is MNHEY and CDR2 SVGAGI. V was pared by 3 bases and J by 6 bases, with 7 bases of the junction left unmatched. This CDR3 is built from 15 residues.

This clonotype was observed at least ten times. The chain joins TRBV20-1 to TRBJ2-7; 8 bases map to TRBD1. The ends lost 4 bases at V and 6 bases at J; junction bases unmatched: 8. The germline gives CDR1 DFQATT, CDR2 SNEGSKA (reference sequence). The CDR3 spans 13 residues. CDR3: CSATRGTGREQYF. For the CDR3, the DNA is TGCAGTGCTACGAGGGGGACAGGTCGCGAGCAGTACTTC.

This clonotype came up a few times. The chain is built from TRBV6-2 or TRBV6-3 and TRBJ2-7; 10 bases match TRBD2. This CDR3 is 15 amino acids long. The ends lost 6 bases at V and 2 bases at J; junction bases unmatched: 7. The germline V gene encodes CDR1 MNHEY and CDR2 SVGEGT. Written as DNA, the CDR3 is TGTGCCAGCAGCACCGGACTAGCGGTGGCCTACGAGCAGTACTTC. The encoded protein is CASSTGLAVAYEQYF.

The rearrangement uses TRBV9 and TRBJ1-1, with D hard to call. This CDR3 region has 15 residues. The ends were cut back, 0 bases at V and 5 bases at J, with 14 bases in the middle. The germline V gene has CDR1 SGDLS and CDR2 YYNGEE. CDR3 sequence reads: CASSVGDGRWTEAFF. The CDR3 DNA sequence: TGTGCCAGCAGCGTAGGAGACGGGAGGTGGACTGAAGCTTTCTTT.

This clonotype was seen more than once but under ten times. The chain is built from TRBV10-1 and TRBJ2-3; TRBD2 aligns across 8 bases. The CDR3 consists of 17 residues. Trimming at V came to 11 bases and at J to 2 bases, leaving 18 bases not matched to a gene. Germline values: CDR1 WNHNN, CDR2 SYGVQD (reference sequence). CDR3 sequence reads: CARPQRSVAGTTDTQYF. The CDR3 DNA sequence: TGCGCCCGGCCCCAAAGGTCGGTAGCGGGGACCACAGATACGCAGTATTTT.

Ten or more counts support this clonotype. This rearrangement joins TRBV11-2 to TRBJ2-1; 8 positions match TRBD2. CDR1 is SGHAT, CDR2 FQNNGV, per germline. V dropped 7 bases and J dropped 7; count of bases not matched to a gene: 0. CDR3 length: 11 residues. The DNA of the CDR3 is TGTGCCAGCACGGGGGGGAATGAGCAGTTCTTC. This sequence encodes CASTGGNEQFF.

This clonotype was recorded a few times. The chain carries TRBV15 and TRBJ2-7; TRBD1 aligns across 9 bases. The CDR3 contains 15 residues. Germline CDR1 and CDR2: LNHNV and YYDKDF (reference sequence). V lost 8 bases and J lost 2; bases outside the gene matches: 10. The CDR3, as DNA: TGTGCCACCTCCCGATCGAGGGACAGGGCCTACGAGCAGTACTTC. Translated: CATSRSRDRAYEQYF. The full variable domain, rest sourced from reference TRBV15 and TRBJ2-7, is DAMVIQNPRYQVTQFGKPVTLSCSQTLNHNVMYWYQQKSSQAPKLLFHYYDKDFNNEADTPDNFQSRRPNTSFCFLDIRSPGLGDTAMYLCATSRSRDRAYEQYFGPGTRLTVT.

This clonotype was observed a single time. V gene TRBV5-6 combines with J gene TRBJ2-1; D is unresolved. Trimming shortened V by 4 bases and J by 6 bases, and 5 bases separated the two germline ends. Germline V gives CDR1 SGHDT, CDR2 YYEEEE. This CDR3 has 11 amino acids. CDR3 loop: CASSRPNEQFF. In nucleotides, the CDR3 is TGTGCCAGCAGCCGCCCCAATGAGCAGTTCTTC.

The chain uses TRBV24-1 and TRBJ2-1; 8 positions match TRBD1. Per germline, CDR1 KGHDR and CDR2 SFDVKD. The CDR3 extends over 15 amino acids. The junction had 10 bases not matched to a gene; V was cut back by 4 bases and J by 9 bases. In DNA, the CDR3 is TGTGCCACCAGTGAGACAGGGGATATGGACACTGAGCAGTTCTTC. Amino acids: CATSETGDMDTEQFF.

In its sample, this clonotype was seen a few times. This chain uses TRBV20-1 with TRBJ2-7; tentatively, D is TRBD1 (6 bases). V was shortened by 0 bases and J by 3 bases, with 12 bases between the two germline ends. Germline CDR1 and CDR2: DFQATT and SNEGSKA (reference sequence). This CDR3 spans 14 amino acids. The CDR3 sequence: CSAREGQGIYEQYF. Written as DNA, the CDR3 is TGCAGTGCTAGAGAGGGGCAGGGGATCTACGAGCAGTACTTC.

This clonotype was seen repeatedly, ten times or more. The J gene is TRBJ2-3, the V gene TRBV20-1; D unclear. The CDR3 consists of 16 residues. The V gene lost 6 bases and the J gene lost 6 bases, with 25 bases spanning the gap. Germline V gives CDR1 DFQATT, CDR2 SNEGSKA (reference sequence). CDR3 sequence: CSAPNAPLVGVDTQYF. The CDR3 DNA follows: TGCAGTGCCCCAAACGCCCCCCTGGTCGGAGTTGATACGCAGTATTTT.

The chain carries TRBV7-6 and TRBJ2-1; D gene unclear. V was clipped by 1 base and J by 8 bases, with 12 bases between them. The CDR3 runs to 14 residues. CDR1 SGHVS and CDR2 FNYEAQ come from the germline V gene. The CDR3 bases are TGTGCCAGCAGCTTAGTAGGGCTTCTTGATGAGCAGTTCTTC. Translating gives CASSLVGLLDEQFF.

This clonotype was picked up a small number of times. The rearrangement joins TRBV15 to TRBJ2-1, with a possible D match to TRBD2 (5 bases). Germline assignment: CDR1 LNHNV and CDR2 YYDKDF (reference sequence). The V end lost 0 bases, the J end lost 7 bases, and 13 bases lay between the germline ends. This CDR3 comprises 15 residues. The CDR3 here is CATSRDTTSGNEQFF. In DNA, the CDR3 is TGTGCCACCAGCAGAGATACCACCTCGGGGAATGAGCAGTTCTTC. The entire variable domain, with the rest obtained from reference TRBV15 and TRBJ2-1, is as follows: DAMVIQNPRYQVTQFGKPVTLSCSQTLNHNVMYWYQQKSSQAPKLLFHYYDKDFNNEADTPDNFQSRRPNTSFCFLDIRSPGLGDTAMYLCATSRDTTSGNEQFFGPGTRLTVL.

The chain joins TRBV29-1 to TRBJ2-1; D is undetermined. Germline CDR1 and CDR2: SQVTM and ANQGSEA. Trimming pared 1 base from V and 0 bases from J, leaving 10 bases between. CDR3 size: 15 residues. The CDR3 DNA reads TGCAGCGTTGAAGGGGCCGCCGGCTCCTACAATGAGCAGTTCTTC. Its translation: CSVEGAAGSYNEQFF.

This chain joins TRBV7-2 and TRBJ2-3; D tentatively fits TRBD1 or TRBD2 (5 bases each). CDR3 length equals 16 residues. V was trimmed by 2 bases and J by 8 bases, leaving 20 bases between them. CDR1 and CDR2 (germline): SGHTA, FQGNSA. CDR3 protein: CASSLSPGTNFGTQYF. In DNA, the CDR3 is TGTGCCAGCAGCTTATCCCCCGGGACGAACTTTGGTACGCAGTATTTT.